Listed here are 13 T cell receptor beta chains from one sample, sequenced in a study of T cells in Graves' hyperthyroidism and ophthalmopathy. RNA transcripts served as the template for amplifying TCR beta CDR3 regions. TCR CDR3 underwent first-round RT-PCR with the HTBI primer set. TCRdb re-called the multiplex PCR reads through MiXCR, storing one row per CDR3 protein. The table has fewer than 400,000 distinct CDR3 sequences, roughly 14% seen once. The sequenced sample was blood. These receptors all come from a woman aged 18-29 years with Graves' hyperthyroidism that later progressed to Graves' ophthalmopathy.

This sequence joins TRBV5-1 and TRBJ1-2; D is unclear. CDR1 is SGHRS and CDR2 is YFSETQ in the germline V gene. V lost 3 bases and J 5 bases, leaving 14 bases between the germline ends. This CDR3 spans 14 amino acids. CDR3 nucleotide sequence: TGCGCCAGCAGCTCGGACCTCGAAGGGTATGGCTACACCTTC. Translated, it gives CASSSDLEGYGYTF.

This clonotype appeared a few times. V and J are TRBV20-1 and TRBJ2-1, with D possibly being TRBD2 (6 bases). The V and J ends lost 6 bases and 7 bases respectively, with 22 bases between them. CDR3 length: 15 amino acids. Germline V lookup: CDR1 DFQATT, CDR2 SNEGSKA (reference sequence). The CDR3 bases are TGCAGTGCCCCTGATAGCTGGAGGGCCAGAAATGAGCAGTTCTTC. It encodes CSAPDSWRARNEQFF.

Note on this clonotype: A much bigger clone sits one base away, suggesting this may be a read error. CDR3 region: CATSDYSGRSDNEQYF. CDR3 sequence (DNA): TGTGCCACCAGTGATTACAGCGGGAGAAGCGACAATGAGCAGTACTTC. J is TRBJ2-1 and V is TRBV24-1, with 8 bases that match TRBD2. The J call may be wrong; the DNA end is better matched by TRBJ2-7. This CDR3 comprises 16 residues. Germline V gene data show CDR1 as KGHDR and CDR2 as SFDVKD.

V usage is TRBV12-3 or TRBV12-4 and J usage is TRBJ2-7, with unresolved D. V lost 0 bases, J lost 5 bases, and 8 bases lay in between. This CDR3 comprises 13 residues. The DNA for the CDR3 is TGTGCCAGCAGTTTAGCAAGCGTCCACGAGCAGTACTTC. Translation gives CASSLASVHEQYF.

The sample holds many counts of this clonotype. This chain joins TRBV7-9 and TRBJ2-7; possibly TRBD1 or TRBD2 for D (5 bases each). Germline values: CDR1 SEHNR, CDR2 FQNEAQ (reference sequence). This CDR3 region has 14 residues. Trimming pared 5 bases from V and 3 bases from J, leaving 14 bases between. The CDR3 spells CASSLGTYFYEQYF. DNA of the CDR3: TGTGCCAGCAGCCTAGGGACGTATTTCTACGAGCAGTACTTC.

This clonotype appeared many times. V usage is TRBV2 and J usage is TRBJ2-1; unclear D gene. Germline V gene lookup returns CDR1 SNHLY and CDR2 FYNNEI. Trimming left V 5 bases short and J 9 bases short, with 17 bases between. The CDR3 covers 14 residues. CDR3 loop: CASSSSGGIGEQFF. In DNA form, the CDR3 reads TGTGCCAGCAGTTCCTCCGGTGGCATTGGTGAGCAGTTCTTC.

This clonotype showed up just a few times. This may come from a read error, since a much larger clone is one base off. This is likely a read error, given that the CDR3 carries no conserved phenylalanine or tryptophan at its end. The CDR3, as DNA: TGTGCCAGCAGTTACGGACGGTACACTGAAGCTTTCCTT. Its protein is CASSYGRYTEAFL. This rearrangement joins TRBV6-2 or TRBV6-3 to TRBJ1-1; no clear D gene. The CDR3 has 13 amino acids. With 2 bases removed from V and 3 bases from J, the gap between germline ends came to 7 bases. CDR1 is MNHEY and CDR2 is SVGEGT in the germline V gene.

For this clonotype: One base away lies a much larger clone, so this may be a sequencing read error. The V gene is TRBV12-3 or TRBV12-4, the J gene TRBJ1-2, with a possible D match to TRBD1 (5 bases). This CDR3 spans 15 amino acids. This CDR3 is CVSSTSSGRSYGYTF. The DNA for the CDR3 is TGTGTCAGCAGCACTTCGTCAGGGAGGAGCTATGGCTACACCTTC.

This clonotype turned up a few times. This rearrangement joins TRBV7-9 to TRBJ1-1, with 9 bases identical to TRBD1. The V segment lost 0 bases and the J segment 1 base; nucleotides outside the gene matches: 3. The CDR3 covers 16 residues. Per the germline V gene, CDR1 is SEHNR and CDR2 is FQNEAQ (reference sequence). The CDR3 bases are TGTGCCAGCAGCTTAGCAGTGGACAGGGGGAACACTGAAGCTTTCTTT. Its protein is CASSLAVDRGNTEAFF.

This clonotype was counted between two and nine times. This chain uses TRBV5-1 with TRBJ2-7, with a possible D match to TRBD1 (6 bases). Germline CDR1 is SGHRS and CDR2 is YFSETQ. The CDR3 extends over 13 amino acids. V shed 6 bases and J shed 3 bases, with 13 bases lying between them. The CDR3 bases are TGCGCCAGCACCGCCTCGACAGGCTACGAGCAGTACTTC. Its translation: CASTASTGYEQYF. Together with reference TRBV5-1 and TRBJ2-7, the CDR3 gives the full variable domain: KAGVTQTPRYLIKTRGQQVTLSCSPISGHRSVSWYQQTPGQGLQFLFEYFSETQRNKGNFPGRFSGRQFSNSRSEMNVSTLELGDSALYLCASTASTGYEQYFGPGTRLTVT.

This clonotype was seen a few times. A much larger clone sits a single nucleotide away, making a read error possible. V usage is TRBV25-1 and J usage is TRBJ2-5; no firm D call. The CDR3 is 10 amino acids. V shed 5 bases and J shed 5 bases, with 3 bases lying between them. Germline CDR1 reads MGHDK; CDR2 reads SYGVNS. For the CDR3, the DNA is TGTGCCAGCAGTTGGGAGACCCAGTACTTC. It specifies CASSWETQYF.

This clonotype was detected ten times or more. The J gene is TRBJ2-1, the V gene TRBV5-1; TRBD1 matches at 7 bases. This CDR3 spans 14 amino acids. Germline lookup yields CDR1 SGHRS and CDR2 YFSETQ. Trimming cost V 3 bases and J 3 bases; bases outside gene matches: 3. DNA of the CDR3: TGCGCCAGCAGCTCAACAGGGGACTACAATGAGCAGTTCTTC. This sequence encodes CASSSTGDYNEQFF.

In its sample, this clonotype was seen a few times. This rearrangement joins TRBV10-1 to TRBJ2-3; possibly TRBD2 for D (5 bases). The length of the CDR3 is 16 residues. Germline V gene sequence: CDR1 WNHNN, CDR2 SYGVQD (reference sequence). The V gene lost 7 bases and the J gene lost 6 bases, with 23 bases spanning the gap. CDR3 loop: CASTRFLAFLADTQYF. The CDR3 region has the DNA TGCGCCAGCACGCGCTTTCTAGCTTTTCTTGCGGATACGCAGTATTTT.